Presented here are 25 T cell receptor beta chains from one specimen sequenced in a study of CD8 T cells in ankylosing spondylitis (TCRdb year 2017). Results and caveats for the whole study, not just this receptor: A TCR beta motif of roughly 8 highly homologous amino acid variants appeared characteristic of blood from ankylosing spondylitis patients.

Their antigens remain unidentified. Library generation was performed with 5' RACE. The run used an Illumina HiSeq 2500. The public reads were reanalyzed by TCRdb: fastp trimming at Q25, MiXCR alignment, in-frame beta chains only. Rows matching on CDR3 protein sequence are summarized as one entry with the most common DNA and genes. The sample profile shows approximately 400,000 distinct CDR3 sequences; 20% to 30% of them were found once. The top ten constitute roughly 1% of the sample. The sample was blood, either unsorted or a sorted T cell fraction (not recorded which). The receptor set was obtained from a male donor with ankylosing spondylitis.

This clonotype showed up many times. The chain uses TRBV10-3 and TRBJ2-7; D may be TRBD1 or TRBD2 (6 bases each). Trimming pared 7 bases from V and 6 bases from J, leaving 16 bases between. The CDR3 spans 13 residues. The germline V gene encodes CDR1 ENHRY and CDR2 SYGVKD. CDR3 region: CAINEGRGGEQYF. The CDR3 region has the DNA TGTGCCATCAACGAGGGCAGGGGAGGCGAGCAGTACTTC.

The chain joins TRBV7-2 to TRBJ2-1; 7 nucleotides align to TRBD2. CDR1 and CDR2 (germline): SGHTA, FQGNSA. V gave up 5 bases and J gave up 4 bases; unmatched junction bases: 8. This CDR3 contains 15 residues. The CDR3 bases are TGTGCCAGCAGCCCCCGGGACTACCAGTACAATGAGCAGTTCTTC. It specifies CASSPRDYQYNEQFF.

This clonotype was seen a handful of times. J is TRBJ2-7 and V is TRBV5-1; D gene unclear. V was pared by 2 bases and J by 7 bases, with 10 bases between. The CDR3 is made up of 12 amino acids. Germline-derived CDR1 and CDR2 are SGHRS and YFSETQ. The CDR3 loop reads CASSFGRREQYF. The CDR3, as DNA: TGCGCCAGCAGCTTCGGCAGGCGAGAGCAGTACTTC.

This chain links TRBV28 with TRBJ2-5, with 8 bases aligning to TRBD1. Germline trimming cut 5 bases from V and 4 bases from J; bases unmatched to any gene: 9. The V gene's germline CDR1 is MDHEN and CDR2 SYDVKM. CDR3 length: 15 amino acids. CDR3 nucleotides: TGTGCCAGCAGTGGCCTCAGGGGGACAGGAGAGACCCAGTACTTC. Translation: CASSGLRGTGETQYF.

A few counts support this clonotype. The chain recombines TRBV12-3 or TRBV12-4 with TRBJ2-5; the D gene is possibly TRBD1 (6 bases). This CDR3 spans 14 amino acids. V gave up 3 bases and J gave up 1 base, with 9 bases separating them. The CDR3 sequence is CASSFFRGQETQYF. CDR3 in DNA: TGTGCCAGCAGTTTTTTCAGGGGCCAAGAGACCCAGTACTTC.

This clonotype has just a few counts. The chain is built from TRBV6-1 and TRBJ1-2, with 11 bases aligning to TRBD1. This CDR3 is built from 13 residues. CDR1 and CDR2 from the germline V gene are MNHNS and SASEGT. The J segment lost 2 bases and the V segment lost 8 bases, leaving 1 base of the junction unmatched. The CDR3 sequence: CASRDRGNYGYTF. CDR3 in DNA: TGTGCCAGCCGGGACAGGGGGAACTATGGCTACACCTTC.

V usage is TRBV7-2 and J usage is TRBJ2-3; D perhaps matches TRBD2 (7 bases). CDR1 is SGHTA and CDR2 is FQGNSA in the germline V gene. V lost 8 bases and J 5 bases, leaving 11 bases between the germline ends. The CDR3 runs 12 residues. The CDR3 reads CASGGAGDTQYF. CDR3 DNA sequence: TGTGCCAGCGGGGGGGCCGGAGATACGCAGTATTTT.

The rearrangement uses TRBV20-1 and TRBJ2-1, with TRBD2 identical over 10 bases. CDR3 length: 13 residues. V was pared by 5 bases and J by 8 bases, with 6 bases of the junction left unmatched. Per germline, CDR1 DFQATT and CDR2 SNEGSKA (reference sequence). CDR3: CSAFSSGSYEQFF. The CDR3 DNA sequence: TGCAGTGCTTTCTCTAGCGGGAGCTATGAGCAGTTCTTC.

The gene calls are TRBV18 and TRBJ1-6; 8 bases are a match to TRBD1. The CDR3 spans 16 residues. Germline-derived CDR1 and CDR2 are KGHSH and LQKENI. With 2 bases clipped from V and 5 bases from J, the junction kept 5 bases outside the gene matches. The CDR3 here is CASSPNGQGHNSPLHF. In DNA form, the CDR3 reads TGTGCCAGCTCACCAAATGGACAGGGACATAATTCACCCCTCCACTTT.

The J gene is TRBJ2-7, the V gene TRBV20-1; the D is unclear. The V gene's germline CDR1 is DFQATT and CDR2 SNEGSKA (reference sequence). There are 13 residues in the CDR3. The CDR3 DNA reads as TGCAGAGCTTACGGACGCAGCTCCTACGAGCAGTACTTC. Its protein product is CRAYGRSSYEQYF.

This clonotype showed up just a few times. The chain combines TRBV3-1 with TRBJ2-7; possibly TRBD1 or TRBD2 for D (5 bases each). The CDR3 is 14 amino acids. V lost 6 bases to trimming and J lost 4 bases, with 16 bases between them. The V gene's germline CDR1 is LGHDT and CDR2 YNNKEL (reference sequence). The CDR3 DNA reads as TGTGCCAGCAGAACACTGGGACCGCTATACGAGCAGTACGTC. It encodes CASRTLGPLYEQYV.

The chain has TRBV20-1 and TRBJ1-2; D gene ambiguous. The CDR3 contains 12 residues. Germline V CDR1 and CDR2: DFQATT, SNEGSKA (reference sequence). Deletions cut 6 bases from V and 5 bases from J, with 13 bases between. This CDR3 reads CSAPHSLYGYTF. The CDR3 bases are TGCAGTGCCCCACACTCTTTATATGGCTACACCTTC.

This clonotype was detected a few times. The V call is TRBV20-1, the J call TRBJ2-3, with TRBD2 matching over 12 bases. CDR3 length: 15 residues. The germline gives CDR1 DFQATT, CDR2 SNEGSKA (reference sequence). With 5 bases clipped from V and 1 base from J, the junction kept 4 bases outside the gene matches. CDR3 in amino acids: CSAGRLAGGTDTQYF. In DNA, the CDR3 is TGCAGTGCTGGGAGACTAGCGGGGGGCACAGATACGCAGTATTTT.

This chain uses TRBV20-1 with TRBJ1-5; tentatively, D is TRBD1 (5 bases). The CDR3 runs to 12 residues. Trimming pared 6 bases from V and 4 bases from J, leaving 10 bases between. CDR1 is DFQATT and CDR2 is SNEGSKA in the germline V gene (reference sequence). The CDR3 sequence is CSAGRANQPQHF. The CDR3, as DNA: TGCAGTGCCGGCAGGGCGAATCAGCCCCAGCATTTT.

The V call is TRBV12-3 or TRBV12-4, the J call TRBJ1-5; perhaps TRBD1 as D (6 bases). The length of the CDR3 is 12 residues. V lost 4 bases to trimming and J lost 11 bases, with 12 bases between them. Here the CDR3 reads CASSSQGPAQHF. The CDR3 region has the DNA TGTGCCAGCAGTTCACAGGGTCCAGCCCAGCATTTT.

The rearrangement links TRBV20-1 to TRBJ2-2, with 12 bases that match TRBD2. The CDR3 extends over 14 amino acids. Germline loops: CDR1 DFQATT, CDR2 SNEGSKA (reference sequence). CDR3 protein: CSSSLAGGTGELFF. As DNA, the CDR3 is TGCAGCAGCAGCCTAGCGGGAGGGACCGGGGAGCTGTTTTTT.

V usage is TRBV20-1 and J usage is TRBJ1-4, with TRBD1 matching over 8 bases. This CDR3 region has 14 residues. With 2 bases clipped from V and 7 bases from J, the junction kept 6 bases outside the gene matches. From germline, CDR1 is DFQATT and CDR2 SNEGSKA (reference sequence). CDR3 protein: CSARIRQGSEKLFF. The CDR3 bases are TGCAGTGCTAGAATCCGACAGGGGAGTGAAAAACTGTTTTTT.

This clonotype was picked up a small number of times. The chain couples TRBV20-1 to TRBJ1-6, with 8 bases identical to TRBD1. This CDR3 spans 16 amino acids. Germline V gene sequence: CDR1 DFQATT, CDR2 SNEGSKA (reference sequence). Germline trimming cut 6 bases from V and 7 bases from J; bases unmatched to any gene: 14. The CDR3 loop reads CSAKGDRTGWNSPLHF. In nucleotides, the CDR3 is TGCAGTGCCAAAGGAGACAGGACAGGGTGGAATTCACCCCTCCACTTT.

The chain has TRBV12-3 or TRBV12-4 and TRBJ2-1; unclear D gene. This CDR3 has 16 residues. V was cut by 5 bases and J by 1 base, with 15 bases left in between. CDR3 in amino acids: CASSPQMAESYNEQFF. CDR3 bases: TGTGCCAGCAGTCCACAAATGGCGGAATCCTACAATGAGCAGTTCTTC.

The V call is TRBV4-1, the J call TRBJ2-3; 8 nucleotides align to TRBD2. From germline, CDR1 is MGHRA and CDR2 YSYEKL. The CDR3 spans 16 residues. V was clipped by 0 bases and J by 6 bases; unmatched bases: 8. In DNA form, the CDR3 reads TGCGCCAGCAGCCAAGAACGAGCGGGAGTAGGGGATACGCAGTATTTT. This encodes CASSQERAGVGDTQYF.

This rearrangement joins TRBV10-3 to TRBJ1-5; D call uncertain. The CDR3 sequence is 13 residues long. The germline gives CDR1 ENHRY, CDR2 SYGVKD. V was shortened by 0 bases and J by 7 bases, with 7 bases between the two germline ends. CDR3 loop: CAISESNDQPQHF. CDR3 nucleotide sequence: TGTGCCATCAGTGAGTCTAACGACCAGCCCCAGCATTTT.

This sequence joins TRBV6-1 and TRBJ2-2, with TRBD2 matching 11 bases. This CDR3 has 15 amino acids. The J segment lost 3 bases and the V segment lost 5 bases, leaving 2 bases of the junction unmatched. Per germline, CDR1 MNHNS and CDR2 SASEGT. CDR3 nucleotides: TGTGCCAGCAGTAAACTAGCGGGAGACACCGGGGAGCTGTTTTTT. This translates into CASSKLAGDTGELFF.

The chain has TRBV20-1 and TRBJ1-2; TRBD1 might be the D (6 bases). This CDR3 is built from 12 residues. The germline V gene encodes CDR1 DFQATT and CDR2 SNEGSKA (reference sequence). The DNA for the CDR3 is TGCAGCTCGAACAGGGAGTGGGAGGGCTACACCTTC. It is translated as CSSNREWEGYTF.

This clonotype has more than one count but fewer than ten. This chain joins TRBV12-3 or TRBV12-4 and TRBJ2-6, with a weak D call TRBD1 (6 bases). This CDR3 is 15 amino acids long. V dropped 5 bases and J dropped 2 bases, with 10 bases sitting between them. CDR3 amino acids: CASSLTGTGANVLTF. In DNA, the CDR3 is TGTGCCAGCAGTCTTACAGGGACTGGGGCCAACGTCCTGACTTTC.

This chain connects TRBV7-8 to TRBJ1-6; D is unresolved. V was shortened by 5 bases and J by 7 bases, with 9 bases between the two germline ends. The CDR3 extends over 13 amino acids. Germline CDR1 is SGHVS and CDR2 is FQNEAQ. The CDR3 protein is CASSPVGNSPLHF. The DNA of the CDR3 is TGTGCCAGCAGCCCTGTAGGAAATTCACCCCTCCACTTT.